This T cell receptor (beta chain) comes out of a study of OX40 agonist ivuxolimab in advanced cancers. On the study more broadly: The treatment was a fully human IgG2 OX40 agonist, ivuxolimab. The dose-escalation group included hepatocellular carcinoma, melanoma, renal cell carcinoma and head and neck cancer.

Here immunoSEQ multiplex PCR was the method, and the copy in TCRdb shows in-frame clones only, minus some. The sample includes tens of thousands of clones, approximately 80% seen only once; the top ten take around a fifth. Excluded were patients having autoimmune disease history or systemic immunosuppression. Blood was sampled at baseline, cycle 4 day 1, and cycle 7 day 1. The CDR3 totals 14 residues. The germline gives CDR1 MDHEN, CDR2 SYDVKM. Deletions cut 6 bases from V and 7 bases from J, with 18 bases between. This specimen was CD4+ or CD8+ T cells sorted from blood, taken in a trial of the OX40 agonist ivuxolimab. The rearrangement joins TRBV28 to TRBJ1-1; unclear D gene. The sequence derives from an adult with an advanced solid tumor such as melanoma, head and neck, liver or kidney cancer. The CDR3: CASSTTLVAREAFF. The CDR3 bases are TGTGCCAGCAGCACGACGTTGGTAGCACGTGAAGCTTTCTTT.